The T cell receptor beta chain described here comes from a study of technical replicates of blood from several donors. This CDR3 spans 16 amino acids. Trimming left V 0 bases short and J 10 bases short, with 18 bases between. Germline V CDR1 and CDR2: SGHTA, FQGNSA. Libraries were prepared by immunoSEQ multiplex PCR; TCRdb keeps only in-frame clonotypes and omits some of them. The table shows over 50,000 clones, with 85% to 95% occurring only once. Source material: T cells isolated from PBMCs. J is TRBJ1-4 and V is TRBV7-2; D ambiguous. The TCR comes from a human donor in good health. The CDR3 region is CASSLAFIGKEGKLFF. CDR3 in DNA: TGTGCCAGCAGCTTAGCGTTTATAGGTAAGGAGGGAAAACTGTTTTTT.